This TCR beta chain was captured in a study of shared clonotypes between healthy human individuals. Across the whole study: Contributing individuals were a couple of females and three males aged 18 to 49.

Deep-level running was used for the assay. Only in-frame clones appear in the TCRdb table, and some are missing; sequencing was by immunoSEQ multiplex PCR. The profile shows fewer than 150,000 clones, under 70% of them singletons. Study-wide results and caveats: As a rule, naive subsets had a larger estimated richness than memory subsets.

CDR3 length: 14 residues. Germline V CDR1 and CDR2: SGHTS, YDEGEE. Trimming pared 6 bases from V and 1 base from J, leaving 13 bases between. Comments on this clone: The antigen is undetermined.

Sequenced material: memory CD8+ T cells sorted from blood. Stated subset: CD45RO+ cells pooled with CCR7-negative TemRA cells. The V and J genes are TRBV5-8 and TRBJ1-1; D uncertain. The TCR sequence derives from a woman aged 30 to 39 in good health. The CDR3 loop is CASTWRERNTEAFF. The CDR3 nucleotides are TGTGCCAGCACCTGGAGGGAGAGGAACACTGAAGCTTTCTTT.